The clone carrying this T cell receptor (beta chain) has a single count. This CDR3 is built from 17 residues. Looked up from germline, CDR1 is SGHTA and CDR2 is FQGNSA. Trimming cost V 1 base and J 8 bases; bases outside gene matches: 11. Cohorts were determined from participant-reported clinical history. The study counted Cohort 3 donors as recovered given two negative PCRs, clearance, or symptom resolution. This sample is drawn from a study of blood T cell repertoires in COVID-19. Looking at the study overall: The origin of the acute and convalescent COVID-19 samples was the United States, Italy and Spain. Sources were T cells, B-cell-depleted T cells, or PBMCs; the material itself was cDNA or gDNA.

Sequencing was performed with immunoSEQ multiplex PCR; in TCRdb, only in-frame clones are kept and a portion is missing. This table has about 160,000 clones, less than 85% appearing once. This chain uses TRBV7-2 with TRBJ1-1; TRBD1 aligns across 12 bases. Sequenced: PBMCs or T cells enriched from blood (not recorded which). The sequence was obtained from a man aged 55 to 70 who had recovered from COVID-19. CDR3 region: CASSLVGGTGGVFEAFF. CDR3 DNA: TGTGCCAGCAGCTTAGTAGGAGGGACAGGGGGCGTATTCGAAGCTTTCTTT.